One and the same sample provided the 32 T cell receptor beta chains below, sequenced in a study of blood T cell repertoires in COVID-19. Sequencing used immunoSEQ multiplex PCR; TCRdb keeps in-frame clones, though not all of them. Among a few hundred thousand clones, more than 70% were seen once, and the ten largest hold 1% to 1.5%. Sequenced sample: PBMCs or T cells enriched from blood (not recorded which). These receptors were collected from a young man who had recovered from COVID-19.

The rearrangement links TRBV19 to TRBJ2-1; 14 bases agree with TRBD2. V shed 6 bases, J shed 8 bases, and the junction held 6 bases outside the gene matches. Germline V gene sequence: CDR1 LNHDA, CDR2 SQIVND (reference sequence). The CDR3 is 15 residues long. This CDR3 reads CASSRLAGGQDEQFF. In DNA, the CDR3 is TGTGCCAGTAGCCGACTAGCGGGGGGGCAGGATGAGCAGTTCTTC.

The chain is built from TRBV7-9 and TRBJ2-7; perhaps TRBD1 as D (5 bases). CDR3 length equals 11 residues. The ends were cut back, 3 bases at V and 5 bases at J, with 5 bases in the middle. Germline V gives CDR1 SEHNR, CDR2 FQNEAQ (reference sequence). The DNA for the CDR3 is TGTGCCAGCAGCTTCAGGGACGAGCAGTACTTC. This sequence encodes CASSFRDEQYF.

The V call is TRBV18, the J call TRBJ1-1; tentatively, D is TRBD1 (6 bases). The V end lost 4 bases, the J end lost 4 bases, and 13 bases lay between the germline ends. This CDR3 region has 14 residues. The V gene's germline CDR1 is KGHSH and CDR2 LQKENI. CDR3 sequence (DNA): TGTGCCAGCTCACAGTCAGGGGTGATCACTGAAGCTTTCTTT. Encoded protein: CASSQSGVITEAFF.

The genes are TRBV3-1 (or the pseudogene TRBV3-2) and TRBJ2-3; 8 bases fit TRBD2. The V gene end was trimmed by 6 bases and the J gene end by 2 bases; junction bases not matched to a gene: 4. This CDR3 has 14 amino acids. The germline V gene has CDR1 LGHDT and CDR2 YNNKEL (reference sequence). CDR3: CASRPRGATDTQYF. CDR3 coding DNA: TGTGCCAGCAGACCGCGGGGGGCCACAGATACGCAGTATTTT.

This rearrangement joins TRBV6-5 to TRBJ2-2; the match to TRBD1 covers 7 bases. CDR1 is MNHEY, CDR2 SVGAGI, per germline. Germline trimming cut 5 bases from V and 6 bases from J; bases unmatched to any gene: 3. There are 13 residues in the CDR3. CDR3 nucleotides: TGTGCCAGCAGTCGACAGGGCGCCGGGGAGCTGTTTTTT. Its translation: CASSRQGAGELFF.

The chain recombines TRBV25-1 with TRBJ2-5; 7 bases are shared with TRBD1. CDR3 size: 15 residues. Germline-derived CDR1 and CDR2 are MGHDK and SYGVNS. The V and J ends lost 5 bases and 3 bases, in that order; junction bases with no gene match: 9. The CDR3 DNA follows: TGTGCCAGCAGTCCCCCTGCAGGGGGAAAAGAGACCCAGTACTTC. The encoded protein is CASSPPAGGKETQYF.

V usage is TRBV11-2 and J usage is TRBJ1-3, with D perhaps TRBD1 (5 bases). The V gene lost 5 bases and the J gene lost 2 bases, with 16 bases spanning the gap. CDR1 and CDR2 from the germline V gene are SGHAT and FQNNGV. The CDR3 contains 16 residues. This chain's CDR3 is CASSPRLGEAGNTIYF. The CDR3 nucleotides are TGTGCCAGCAGCCCCCGGCTGGGGGAGGCTGGAAACACCATATATTTT.

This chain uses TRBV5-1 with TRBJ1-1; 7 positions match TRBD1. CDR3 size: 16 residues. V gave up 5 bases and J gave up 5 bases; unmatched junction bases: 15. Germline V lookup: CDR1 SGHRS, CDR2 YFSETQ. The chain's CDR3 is CASRYETGMVRTEAFF. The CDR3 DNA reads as TGCGCCAGCAGATACGAGACAGGGATGGTGAGGACTGAAGCTTTCTTT. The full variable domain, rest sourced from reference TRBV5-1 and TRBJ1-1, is KAGVTQTPRYLIKTRGQQVTLSCSPISGHRSVSWYQQTPGQGLQFLFEYFSETQRNKGNFPGRFSGRQFSNSRSEMNVSTLELGDSALYLCASRYETGMVRTEAFFGQGTRLTVV.

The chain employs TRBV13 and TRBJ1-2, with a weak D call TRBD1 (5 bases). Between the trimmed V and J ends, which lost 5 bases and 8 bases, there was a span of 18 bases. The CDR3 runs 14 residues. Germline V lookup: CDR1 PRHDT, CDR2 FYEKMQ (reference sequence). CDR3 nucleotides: TGTGCCAGCAGCGGGGGGGAGGTCATATCAGGCTACACCTTC. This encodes CASSGGEVISGYTF.

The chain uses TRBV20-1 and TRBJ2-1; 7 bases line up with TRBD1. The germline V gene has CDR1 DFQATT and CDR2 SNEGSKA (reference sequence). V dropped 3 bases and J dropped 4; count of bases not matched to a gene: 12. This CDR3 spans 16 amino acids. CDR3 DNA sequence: TGCAGTGCTAGTGCGCGGACAGGATCATTTTACAATGAGCAGTTCTTC. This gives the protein CSASARTGSFYNEQFF.

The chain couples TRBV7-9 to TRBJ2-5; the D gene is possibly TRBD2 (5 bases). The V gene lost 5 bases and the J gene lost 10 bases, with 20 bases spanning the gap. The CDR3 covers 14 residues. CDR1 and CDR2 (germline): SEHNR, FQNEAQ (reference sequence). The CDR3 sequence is CASSPITGEIDQYF. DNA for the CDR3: TGTGCCAGCAGCCCAATTACCGGGGAGATTGACCAGTACTTC.

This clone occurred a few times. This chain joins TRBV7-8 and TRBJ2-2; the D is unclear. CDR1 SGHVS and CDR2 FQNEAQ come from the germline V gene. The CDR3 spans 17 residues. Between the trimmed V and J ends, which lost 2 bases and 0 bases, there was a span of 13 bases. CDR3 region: CASSLIRLTPNTGELFF. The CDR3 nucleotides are TGTGCCAGCAGCTTAATCCGGTTAACTCCGAACACCGGGGAGCTGTTTTTT.

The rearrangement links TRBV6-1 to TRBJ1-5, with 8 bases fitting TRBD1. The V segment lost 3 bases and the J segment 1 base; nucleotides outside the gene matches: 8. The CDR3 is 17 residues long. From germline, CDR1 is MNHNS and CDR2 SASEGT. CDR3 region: CASSDQGALWSNQPQHF. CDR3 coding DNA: TGTGCCAGCAGTGACCAGGGGGCCCTATGGAGCAATCAGCCCCAGCATTTT.

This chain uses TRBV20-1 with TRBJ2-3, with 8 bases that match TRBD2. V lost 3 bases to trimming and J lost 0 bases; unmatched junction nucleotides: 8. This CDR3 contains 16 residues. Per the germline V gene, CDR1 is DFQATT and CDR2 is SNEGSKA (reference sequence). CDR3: CSASAGGVDSTDTQYF. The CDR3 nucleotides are TGCAGTGCTAGTGCCGGGGGGGTAGATAGCACAGATACGCAGTATTTT.

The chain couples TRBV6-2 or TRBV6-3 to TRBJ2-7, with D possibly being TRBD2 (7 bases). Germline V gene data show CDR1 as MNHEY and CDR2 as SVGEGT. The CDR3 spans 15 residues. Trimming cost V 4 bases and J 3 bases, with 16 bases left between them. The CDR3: CASSSGGGGLYEQYF. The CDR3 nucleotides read TGTGCCAGCAGTTCCGGGGGAGGGGGGCTCTACGAGCAGTACTTC.

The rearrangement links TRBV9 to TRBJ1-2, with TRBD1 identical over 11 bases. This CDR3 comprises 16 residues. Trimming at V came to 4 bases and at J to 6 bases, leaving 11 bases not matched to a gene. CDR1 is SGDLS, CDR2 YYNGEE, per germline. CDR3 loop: CASSLRTGGAPDGYTF. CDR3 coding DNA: TGTGCCAGCAGCCTTAGGACAGGGGGCGCCCCGGATGGCTACACCTTC.

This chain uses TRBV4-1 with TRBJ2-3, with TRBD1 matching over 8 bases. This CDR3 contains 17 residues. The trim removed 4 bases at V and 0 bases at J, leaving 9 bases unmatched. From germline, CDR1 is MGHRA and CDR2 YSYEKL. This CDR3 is CASSPSGQGLSTDTQYF. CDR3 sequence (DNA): TGCGCCAGCAGCCCCTCCGGACAGGGACTTAGCACAGATACGCAGTATTTT.

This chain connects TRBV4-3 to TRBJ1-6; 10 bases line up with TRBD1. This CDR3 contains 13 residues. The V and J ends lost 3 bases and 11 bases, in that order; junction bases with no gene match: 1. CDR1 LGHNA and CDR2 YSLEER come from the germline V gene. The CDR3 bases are TGCGCCAGCAGCCAGGACAGGGGGGCACCCCTCCACTTT. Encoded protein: CASSQDRGAPLHF.

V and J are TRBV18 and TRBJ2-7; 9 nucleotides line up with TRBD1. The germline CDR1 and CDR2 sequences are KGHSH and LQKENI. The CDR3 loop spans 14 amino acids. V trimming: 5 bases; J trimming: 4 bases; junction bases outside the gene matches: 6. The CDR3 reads CASSSSTGGYEQYF. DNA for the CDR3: TGTGCCAGCTCATCCTCGACAGGGGGGTACGAGCAGTACTTC.

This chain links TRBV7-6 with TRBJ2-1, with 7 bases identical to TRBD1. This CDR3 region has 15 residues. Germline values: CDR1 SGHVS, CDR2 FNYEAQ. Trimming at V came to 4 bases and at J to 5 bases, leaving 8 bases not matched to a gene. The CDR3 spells CASSSRQGTNNEQFF. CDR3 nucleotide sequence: TGTGCCAGCAGCTCTAGACAGGGTACCAACAATGAGCAGTTCTTC.

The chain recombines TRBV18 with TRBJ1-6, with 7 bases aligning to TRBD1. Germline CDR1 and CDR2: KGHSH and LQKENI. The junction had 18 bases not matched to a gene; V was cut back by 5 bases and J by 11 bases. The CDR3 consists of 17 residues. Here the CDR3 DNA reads TGTGCCAGCTCAAGACAGGGACCCAAACAAAAGGCTCCACCCCTCCACTTT. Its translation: CASSRQGPKQKAPPLHF.

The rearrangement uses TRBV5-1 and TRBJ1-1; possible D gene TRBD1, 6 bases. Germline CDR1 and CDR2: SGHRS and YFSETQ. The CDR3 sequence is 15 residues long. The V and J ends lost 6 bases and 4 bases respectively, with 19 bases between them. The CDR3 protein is CASTTGRTDFTEAFF. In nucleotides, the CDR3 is TGCGCCAGCACCACGGGCAGGACAGATTTCACTGAAGCTTTCTTT.

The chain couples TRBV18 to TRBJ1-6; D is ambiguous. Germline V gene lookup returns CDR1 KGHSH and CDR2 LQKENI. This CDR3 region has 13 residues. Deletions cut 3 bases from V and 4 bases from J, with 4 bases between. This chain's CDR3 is CASSPQYNSPLHF. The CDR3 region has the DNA TGTGCCAGCTCACCCCAATATAATTCACCCCTCCACTTT.

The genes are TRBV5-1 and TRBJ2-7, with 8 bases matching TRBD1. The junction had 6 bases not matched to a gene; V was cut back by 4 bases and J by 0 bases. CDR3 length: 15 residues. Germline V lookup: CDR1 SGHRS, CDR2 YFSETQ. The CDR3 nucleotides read TGCGCCAGCAGCCCCGGGACAGGAAGCTCCTACGAGCAGTACTTC. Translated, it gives CASSPGTGSSYEQYF.

The CDR3: CASSSRGYTEAFF. The CDR3 DNA reads TGTGCCAGCAGTTCGAGGGGGTACACTGAAGCTTTCTTT. The genes are TRBV12-3 or TRBV12-4 and TRBJ1-1; D may be TRBD1 (6 bases). V was clipped by 4 bases and J by 3 bases, with 9 bases between them. The CDR3 has 13 residues.

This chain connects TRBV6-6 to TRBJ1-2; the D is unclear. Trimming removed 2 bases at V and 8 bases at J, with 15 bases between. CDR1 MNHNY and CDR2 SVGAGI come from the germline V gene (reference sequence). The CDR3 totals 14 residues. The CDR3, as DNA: TGTGCCAGCAGTTACATGGAGGCCCCGACGGGCTACACCTTC. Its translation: CASSYMEAPTGYTF.

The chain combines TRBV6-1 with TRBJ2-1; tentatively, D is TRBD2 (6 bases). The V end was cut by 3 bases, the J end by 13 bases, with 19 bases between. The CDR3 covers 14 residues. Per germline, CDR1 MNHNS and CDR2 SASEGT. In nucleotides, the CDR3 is TGTGCCAGCAGTGACCCGGGAGAGGGAACGGGTCAGTTCTTC. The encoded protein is CASSDPGEGTGQFF.

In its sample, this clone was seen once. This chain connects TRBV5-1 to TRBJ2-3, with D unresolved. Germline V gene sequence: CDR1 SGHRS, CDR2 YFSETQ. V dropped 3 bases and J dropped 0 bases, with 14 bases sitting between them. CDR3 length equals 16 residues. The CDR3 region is CASSSGDSSSTDTQYF. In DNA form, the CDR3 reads TGCGCCAGCAGCTCTGGAGACTCTTCGAGCACAGATACGCAGTATTTT. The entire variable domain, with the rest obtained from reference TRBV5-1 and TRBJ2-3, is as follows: KAGVTQTPRYLIKTRGQQVTLSCSPISGHRSVSWYQQTPGQGLQFLFEYFSETQRNKGNFPGRFSGRQFSNSRSEMNVSTLELGDSALYLCASSSGDSSSTDTQYFGPGTRLTVL.

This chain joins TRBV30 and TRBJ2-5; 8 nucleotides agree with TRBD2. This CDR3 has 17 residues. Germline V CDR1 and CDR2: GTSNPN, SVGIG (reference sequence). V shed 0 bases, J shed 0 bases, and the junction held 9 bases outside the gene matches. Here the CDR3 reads CAWSVYGGGPHQETQYF. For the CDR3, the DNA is TGTGCCTGGAGTGTATACGGGGGGGGGCCACACCAAGAGACCCAGTACTTC.

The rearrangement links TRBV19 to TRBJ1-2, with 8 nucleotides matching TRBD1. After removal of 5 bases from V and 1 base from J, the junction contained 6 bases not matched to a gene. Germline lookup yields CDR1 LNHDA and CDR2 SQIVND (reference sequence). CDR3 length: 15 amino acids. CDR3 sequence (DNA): TGTGCCAGTAGTGGGGGACAGGCCAATAACTATGGCTACACCTTC. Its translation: CASSGGQANNYGYTF.

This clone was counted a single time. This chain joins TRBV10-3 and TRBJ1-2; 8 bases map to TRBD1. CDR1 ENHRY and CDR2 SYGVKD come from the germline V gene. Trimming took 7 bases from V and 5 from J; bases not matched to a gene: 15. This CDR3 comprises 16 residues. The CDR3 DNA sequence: TGTGCCATCACCCAAGGGGCAGGGGGCAAGGGGTATGGCTACACCTTC. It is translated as CAITQGAGGKGYGYTF.

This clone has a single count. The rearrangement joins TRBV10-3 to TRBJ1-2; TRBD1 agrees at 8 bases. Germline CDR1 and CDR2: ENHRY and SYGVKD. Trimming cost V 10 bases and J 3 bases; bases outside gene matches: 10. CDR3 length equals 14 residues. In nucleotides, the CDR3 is TGTGCCACAGGGTTTGGGACAGGCGACTATGGCTACACCTTC. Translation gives CATGFGTGDYGYTF.